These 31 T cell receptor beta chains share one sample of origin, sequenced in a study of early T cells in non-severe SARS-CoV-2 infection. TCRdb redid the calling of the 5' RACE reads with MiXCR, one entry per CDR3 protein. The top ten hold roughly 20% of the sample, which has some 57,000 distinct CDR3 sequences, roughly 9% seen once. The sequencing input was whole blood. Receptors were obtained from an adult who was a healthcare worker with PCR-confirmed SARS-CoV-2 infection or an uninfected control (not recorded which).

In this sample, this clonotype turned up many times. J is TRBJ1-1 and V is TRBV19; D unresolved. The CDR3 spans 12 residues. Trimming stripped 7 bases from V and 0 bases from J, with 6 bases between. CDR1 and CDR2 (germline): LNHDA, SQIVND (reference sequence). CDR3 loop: CASTNMNTEAFF. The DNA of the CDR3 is TGTGCCAGTACCAACATGAACACTGAAGCTTTCTTT.

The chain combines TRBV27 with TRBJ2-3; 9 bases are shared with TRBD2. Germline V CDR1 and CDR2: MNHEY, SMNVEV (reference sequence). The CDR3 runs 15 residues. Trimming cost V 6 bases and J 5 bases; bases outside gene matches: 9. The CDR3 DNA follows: TGTGCCAGCAGAGGAATAGCGGGGGCAGGAGATACGCAGTATTTT. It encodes CASRGIAGAGDTQYF.

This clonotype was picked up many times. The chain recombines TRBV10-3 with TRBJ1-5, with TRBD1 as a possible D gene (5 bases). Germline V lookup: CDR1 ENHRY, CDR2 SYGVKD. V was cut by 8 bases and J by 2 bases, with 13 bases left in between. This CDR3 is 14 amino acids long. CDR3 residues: CAISDGRGNQPQHF. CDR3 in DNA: TGTGCCATCTCGGACGGCAGGGGCAATCAGCCCCAGCATTTT.

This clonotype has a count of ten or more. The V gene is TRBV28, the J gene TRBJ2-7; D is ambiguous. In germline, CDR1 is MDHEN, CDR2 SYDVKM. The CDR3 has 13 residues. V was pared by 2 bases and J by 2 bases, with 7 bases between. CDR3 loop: CASSLPSTYEQYF. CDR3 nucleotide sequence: TGTGCCAGCAGTTTACCTTCAACCTACGAGCAGTACTTC.

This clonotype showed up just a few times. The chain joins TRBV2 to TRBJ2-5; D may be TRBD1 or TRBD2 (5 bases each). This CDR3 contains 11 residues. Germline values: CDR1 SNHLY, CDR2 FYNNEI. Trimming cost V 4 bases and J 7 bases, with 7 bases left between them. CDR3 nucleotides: TGTGCCAGCAGTGGGGACGGGACCCAGTACTTC. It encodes CASSGDGTQYF.

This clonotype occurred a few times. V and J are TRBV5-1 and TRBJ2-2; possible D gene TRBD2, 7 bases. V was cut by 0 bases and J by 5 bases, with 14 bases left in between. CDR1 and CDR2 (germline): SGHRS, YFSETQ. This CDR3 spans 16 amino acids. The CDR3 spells CASSLDRGAETGELFF. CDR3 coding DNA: TGCGCCAGCAGCTTGGATCGGGGGGCTGAAACCGGGGAGCTGTTTTTT.

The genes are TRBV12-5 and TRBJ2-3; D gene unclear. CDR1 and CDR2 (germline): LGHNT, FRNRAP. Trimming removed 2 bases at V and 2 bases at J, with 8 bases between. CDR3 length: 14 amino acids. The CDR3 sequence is CASGLSGSTDTQYF. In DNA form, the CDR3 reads TGTGCTAGTGGTTTGTCTGGCTCCACAGATACGCAGTATTTT.

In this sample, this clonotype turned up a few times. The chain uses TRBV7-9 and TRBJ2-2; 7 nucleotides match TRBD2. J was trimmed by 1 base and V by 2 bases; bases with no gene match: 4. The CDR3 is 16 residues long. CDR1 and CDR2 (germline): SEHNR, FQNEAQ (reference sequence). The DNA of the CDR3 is TGTGCCAGCAGCTTAATAGCGGGCATGAACACCGGGGAGCTGTTTTTT. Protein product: CASSLIAGMNTGELFF. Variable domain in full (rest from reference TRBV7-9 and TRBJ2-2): DTGVSQNPRHKITKRGQNVTFRCDPISEHNRLYWYRQTLGQGPEFLTYFQNEAQLEKSRLLSDRFSAERPKGSFSTLEIQRTEQGDSAMYLCASSLIAGMNTGELFFGEGSRLTVL.

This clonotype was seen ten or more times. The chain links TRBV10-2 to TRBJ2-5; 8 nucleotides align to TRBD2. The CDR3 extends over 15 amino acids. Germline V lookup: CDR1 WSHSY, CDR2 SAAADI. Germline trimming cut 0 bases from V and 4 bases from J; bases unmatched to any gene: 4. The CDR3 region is CASSESGTRGETQYF. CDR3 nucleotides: TGCGCCAGCAGTGAGTCTGGGACTAGAGGAGAGACCCAGTACTTC.

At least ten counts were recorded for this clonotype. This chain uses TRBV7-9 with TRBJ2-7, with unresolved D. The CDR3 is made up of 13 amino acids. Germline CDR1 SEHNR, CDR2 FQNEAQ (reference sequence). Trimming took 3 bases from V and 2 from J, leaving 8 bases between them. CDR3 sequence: CASSLVGPYEQYF. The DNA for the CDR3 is TGTGCCAGCAGCTTGGTTGGTCCCTACGAGCAGTACTTC.

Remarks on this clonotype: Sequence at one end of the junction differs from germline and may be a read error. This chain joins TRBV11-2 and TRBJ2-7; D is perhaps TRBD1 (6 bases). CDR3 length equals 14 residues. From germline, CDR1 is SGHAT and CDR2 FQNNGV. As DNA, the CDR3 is TGTGCCAGCACCTTACAAGGACAGTACTACGAGCAGTACTTC. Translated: CASTLQGQYYEQYF.

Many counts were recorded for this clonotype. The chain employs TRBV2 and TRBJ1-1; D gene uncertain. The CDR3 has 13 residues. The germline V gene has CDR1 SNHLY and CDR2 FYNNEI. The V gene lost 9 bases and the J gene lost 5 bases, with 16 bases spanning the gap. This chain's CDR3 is CASCRAPGTEAFF. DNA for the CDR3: TGTGCCAGTTGTAGGGCCCCGGGGACTGAAGCTTTCTTT.

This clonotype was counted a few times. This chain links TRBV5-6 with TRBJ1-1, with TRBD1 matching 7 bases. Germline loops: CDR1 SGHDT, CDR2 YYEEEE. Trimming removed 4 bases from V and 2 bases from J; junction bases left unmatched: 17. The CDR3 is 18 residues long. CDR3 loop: CASSNARRRGQLNTEAFF. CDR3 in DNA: TGTGCCAGCAGCAATGCACGACGGAGGGGACAGTTAAACACTGAAGCTTTCTTT.

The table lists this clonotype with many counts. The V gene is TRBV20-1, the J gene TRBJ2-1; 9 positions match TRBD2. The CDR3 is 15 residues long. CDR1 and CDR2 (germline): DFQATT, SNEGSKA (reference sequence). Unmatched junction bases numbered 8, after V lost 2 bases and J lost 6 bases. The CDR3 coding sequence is TGCAGTGCTAGACTGGGGCTAGCGGGGTCCAATGAGCAGTTCTTC. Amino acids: CSARLGLAGSNEQFF.

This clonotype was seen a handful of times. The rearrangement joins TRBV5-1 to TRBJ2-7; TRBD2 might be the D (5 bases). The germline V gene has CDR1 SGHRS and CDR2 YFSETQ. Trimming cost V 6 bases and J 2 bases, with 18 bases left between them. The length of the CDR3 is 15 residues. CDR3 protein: CASKAAEPPPYEQYF. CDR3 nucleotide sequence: TGCGCCAGCAAAGCGGCCGAACCACCCCCCTACGAGCAGTACTTC.

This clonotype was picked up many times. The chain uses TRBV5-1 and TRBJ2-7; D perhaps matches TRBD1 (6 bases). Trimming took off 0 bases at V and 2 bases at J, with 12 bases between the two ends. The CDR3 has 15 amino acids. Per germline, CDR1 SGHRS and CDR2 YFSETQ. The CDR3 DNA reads TGCGCCAGCAGCTTGGCCCCAGGGGAGCCCTACGAGCAGTACTTC. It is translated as CASSLAPGEPYEQYF.

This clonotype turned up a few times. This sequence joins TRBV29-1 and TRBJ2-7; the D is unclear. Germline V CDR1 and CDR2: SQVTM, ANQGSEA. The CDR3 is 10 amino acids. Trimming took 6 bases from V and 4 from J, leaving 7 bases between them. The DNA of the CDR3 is TGCAGCGTAGCAGAGTACGAGCAGTACTTC. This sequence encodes CSVAEYEQYF.

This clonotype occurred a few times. As DNA, the CDR3 is TGTGCCAGTAGTATTCCAGGGCTTAACACCGGGGAGCTGTTTTTT. Translating gives CASSIPGLNTGELFF. The J gene is TRBJ2-2, the V gene TRBV19; D perhaps matches TRBD1 (5 bases). Trimming removed 3 bases at V and 2 bases at J, with 10 bases between. This CDR3 is built from 15 residues. CDR1 LNHDA and CDR2 SQIVND come from the germline V gene (reference sequence). The variable domain in full, with the rest retrieved from reference TRBV19 and TRBJ2-2, is DGGITQSPKYLFRKEGQNVTLSCEQNLNHDAMYWYRQDPGQGLRLIYYSQIVNDFQKGDIAEGYSVSREKKESFPLTVTSAQKNPTAFYLCASSIPGLNTGELFFGEGSRLTVL.

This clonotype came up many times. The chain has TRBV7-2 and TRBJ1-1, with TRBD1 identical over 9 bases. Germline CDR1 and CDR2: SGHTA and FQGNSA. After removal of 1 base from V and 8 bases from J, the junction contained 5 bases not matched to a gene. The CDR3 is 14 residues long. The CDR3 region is CASSLGGTGTEAFF. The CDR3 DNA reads TGTGCCAGCAGCTTAGGCGGGACAGGGACCGAAGCTTTCTTT.

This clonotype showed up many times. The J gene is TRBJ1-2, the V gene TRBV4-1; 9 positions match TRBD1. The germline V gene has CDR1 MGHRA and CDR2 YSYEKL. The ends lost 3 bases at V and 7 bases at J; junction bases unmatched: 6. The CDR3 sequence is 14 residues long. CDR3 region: CASSQGQGVAGYTF. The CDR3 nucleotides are TGCGCCAGCAGCCAGGGACAGGGCGTTGCTGGCTACACCTTC.

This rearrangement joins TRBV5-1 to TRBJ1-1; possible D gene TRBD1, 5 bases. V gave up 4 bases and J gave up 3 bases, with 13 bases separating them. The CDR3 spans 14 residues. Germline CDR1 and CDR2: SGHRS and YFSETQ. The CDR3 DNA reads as TGCGCCAGCAGCGGGGGAGATGGGTACACTGAAGCTTTCTTT. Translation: CASSGGDGYTEAFF.

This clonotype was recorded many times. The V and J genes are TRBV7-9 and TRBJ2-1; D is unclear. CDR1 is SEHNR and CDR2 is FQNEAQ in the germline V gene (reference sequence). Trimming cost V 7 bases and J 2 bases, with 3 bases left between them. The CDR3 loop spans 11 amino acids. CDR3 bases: TGTGCCAGCACCACCTACAATGAGCAGTTCTTC. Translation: CASTTYNEQFF.

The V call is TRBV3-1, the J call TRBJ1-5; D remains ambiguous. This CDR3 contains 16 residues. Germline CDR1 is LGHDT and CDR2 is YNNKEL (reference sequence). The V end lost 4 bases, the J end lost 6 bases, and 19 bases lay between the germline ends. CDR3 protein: CASSLSRGNPGQPQHF. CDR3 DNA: TGTGCCAGCAGCCTTAGTAGAGGGAACCCCGGTCAGCCCCAGCATTTT. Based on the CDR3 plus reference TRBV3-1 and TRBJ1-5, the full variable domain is DTAVSQTPKYLVTQMGNDKSIKCEQNLGHDTMYWYKQDSKKFLKIMFSYNNKELIINETVPNRFSPKSPDKAHLNLHINSLELGDSAVYFCASSLSRGNPGQPQHFGDGTRLSIL.

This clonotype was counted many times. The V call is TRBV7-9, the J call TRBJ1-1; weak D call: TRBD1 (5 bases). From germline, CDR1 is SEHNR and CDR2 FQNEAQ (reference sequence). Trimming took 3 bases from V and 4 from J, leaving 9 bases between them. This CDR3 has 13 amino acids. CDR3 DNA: TGTGCCAGCAGCTTCAGGGAGGGCACTGAAGCTTTCTTT. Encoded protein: CASSFREGTEAFF.

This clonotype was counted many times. In DNA, the CDR3 is TGTGCCAGCAGCATTCGACTGGGGGAGCTGTTTTTT. Translated: CASSIRLGELFF. J is TRBJ2-2 and V is TRBV11-2; D unresolved. With 5 bases removed from V and 8 bases from J, the gap between germline ends came to 9 bases. Germline lookup yields CDR1 SGHAT and CDR2 FQNNGV. The CDR3 sequence is 12 residues long.

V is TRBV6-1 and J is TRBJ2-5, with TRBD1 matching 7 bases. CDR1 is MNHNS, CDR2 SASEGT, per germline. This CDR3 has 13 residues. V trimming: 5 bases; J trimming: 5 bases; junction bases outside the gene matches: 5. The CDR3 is CASSRGQFETQYF. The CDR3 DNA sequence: TGTGCCAGCAGTAGGGGACAGTTCGAGACCCAGTACTTC.

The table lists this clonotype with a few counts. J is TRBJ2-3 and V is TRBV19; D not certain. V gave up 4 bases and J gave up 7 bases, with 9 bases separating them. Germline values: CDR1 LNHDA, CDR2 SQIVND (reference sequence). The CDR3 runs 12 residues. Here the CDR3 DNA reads TGTGCCAGTAGTACCCAAGGGCATACGCAGTATTTT. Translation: CASSTQGHTQYF.

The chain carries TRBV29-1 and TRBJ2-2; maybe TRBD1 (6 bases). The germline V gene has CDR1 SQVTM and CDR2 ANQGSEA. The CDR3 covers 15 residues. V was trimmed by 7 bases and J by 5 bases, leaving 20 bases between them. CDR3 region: CSAADPQGRTGELFF. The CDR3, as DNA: TGCAGCGCCGCAGACCCCCAGGGGCGTACCGGGGAGCTGTTTTTT.

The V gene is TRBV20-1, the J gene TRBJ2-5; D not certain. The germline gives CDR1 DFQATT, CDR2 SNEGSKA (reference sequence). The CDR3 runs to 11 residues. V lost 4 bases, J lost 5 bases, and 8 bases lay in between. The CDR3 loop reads CSAIRVETQYF. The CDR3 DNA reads TGCAGTGCTATTAGAGTCGAGACCCAGTACTTC.

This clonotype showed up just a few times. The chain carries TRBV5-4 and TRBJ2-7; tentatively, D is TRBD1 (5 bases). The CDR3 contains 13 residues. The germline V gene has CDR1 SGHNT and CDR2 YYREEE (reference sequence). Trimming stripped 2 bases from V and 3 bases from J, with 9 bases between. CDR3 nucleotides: TGTGCCAGCAGCTTAGGGGCGAACTACGAGCAGTACTTC. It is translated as CASSLGANYEQYF.

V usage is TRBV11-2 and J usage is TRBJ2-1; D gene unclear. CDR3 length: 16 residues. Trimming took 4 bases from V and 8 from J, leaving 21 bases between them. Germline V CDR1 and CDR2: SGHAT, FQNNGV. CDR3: CASSSPTLKGPDEQFF. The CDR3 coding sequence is TGTGCCAGCAGCTCCCCGACTCTCAAGGGTCCCGATGAGCAGTTCTTC.